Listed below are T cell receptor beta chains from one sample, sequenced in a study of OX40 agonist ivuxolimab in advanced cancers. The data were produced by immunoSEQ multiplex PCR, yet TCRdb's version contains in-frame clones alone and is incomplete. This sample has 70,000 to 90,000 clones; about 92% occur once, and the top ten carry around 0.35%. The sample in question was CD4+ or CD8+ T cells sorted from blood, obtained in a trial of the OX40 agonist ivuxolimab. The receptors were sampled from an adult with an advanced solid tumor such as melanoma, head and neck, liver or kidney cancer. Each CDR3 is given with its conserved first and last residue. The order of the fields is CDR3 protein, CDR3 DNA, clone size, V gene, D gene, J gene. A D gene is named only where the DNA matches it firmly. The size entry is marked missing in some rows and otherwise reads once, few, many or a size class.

CDR3 protein: CASSLYGGDLGEQFF; CDR3 DNA: TGTGCCAGCAGCTTGTACGGGGGCGATTTAGGTGAGCAGTTCTTC; clone size: .; V gene: TRBV7-2; D gene: .; J gene: TRBJ2-1
CDR3 protein: CASSPGTGPPYNEQFF; CDR3 DNA: TGTGCCAGCAGCCCCGGAACGGGACCTCCATACAATGAGCAGTTCTTC; clone size: once; V gene: TRBV7-2; D gene: .; J gene: TRBJ2-1
CDR3 protein: CAISESMGYGYTF; CDR3 DNA: TGTGCCATCAGTGAGTCGATGGGCTATGGCTACACCTTC; clone size: .; V gene: TRBV10-3; D gene: .; J gene: TRBJ1-2
CDR3 protein: CASSLTGTPNTEAFF; CDR3 DNA: TGCGCCAGCAGCTTGACTGGGACCCCTAACACTGAAGCTTTCTTT; clone size: .; V gene: TRBV5-1; D gene: .; J gene: TRBJ1-1
CDR3 protein: CASSELGRGSSYEQYF; CDR3 DNA: TGCGCCAGCAGTGAGTTGGGCAGGGGCAGCTCCTACGAGCAGTACTTC; clone size: .; V gene: TRBV10-1; D gene: .; J gene: TRBJ2-7
CDR3 protein: CASTTSGRIFGTGELFF; CDR3 DNA: TGTGCCAGCACGACTAGCGGGAGGATCTTCGGGACCGGGGAGCTGTTTTTT; clone size: .; V gene: TRBV28; D gene: TRBD2; J gene: TRBJ2-2
CDR3 protein: CAISESGSGGPSSYNEQFF; CDR3 DNA: TGTGCCATCAGTGAGTCGGGGAGCGGGGGGCCTAGCTCCTACAATGAGCAGTTCTTC; clone size: .; V gene: TRBV10-3; D gene: TRBD2; J gene: TRBJ2-1
CDR3 protein: CASSLKTDSASPLHF; CDR3 DNA: TGTGCCAGCAGCTTAAAGACCGACTCGGCTTCACCCCTCCACTTT; clone size: once; V gene: TRBV7-2; D gene: .; J gene: TRBJ1-6
CDR3 protein: CASRGGSSGNTIYF; CDR3 DNA: TGTGCCAGCAGGGGGGGGAGCTCTGGAAACACCATATATTTT; clone size: .; V gene: TRBV28; D gene: .; J gene: TRBJ1-3
CDR3 protein: CASSESTGWNTEAFF; CDR3 DNA: TGTGCCAGCAGTGAATCCACAGGGTGGAACACTGAAGCTTTCTTT; clone size: .; V gene: TRBV25-1; D gene: .; J gene: TRBJ1-1
CDR3 protein: CASSVIPGQSQETQYF; CDR3 DNA: TGCGCCAGCAGCGTAATACCGGGACAGTCCCAAGAGACCCAGTACTTC; clone size: .; V gene: TRBV5-1; D gene: TRBD1; J gene: TRBJ2-5
CDR3 protein: CSPARETQYF; CDR3 DNA: TGCAGTCCCGCGAGGGAGACCCAGTACTTC; clone size: .; V gene: TRBV20-1; D gene: .; J gene: TRBJ2-5
CDR3 protein: CASSFEGAYEQYF; CDR3 DNA: TGTGCCAGCAGCTTTGAGGGGGCCTACGAGCAGTACTTC; clone size: .; V gene: TRBV7-2; D gene: .; J gene: TRBJ2-7
CDR3 protein: CASSMTGDYGYTF; CDR3 DNA: TGTGCCAGCAGCATGACAGGGGACTATGGCTACACCTTC; clone size: .; V gene: TRBV7-2; D gene: TRBD1; J gene: TRBJ1-2
CDR3 protein: CASSVGSVAFF; CDR3 DNA: TGTGCCAGCAGTGTAGGATCGGTAGCTTTCTTT; clone size: .; V gene: TRBV2; D gene: .; J gene: TRBJ1-1
CDR3 protein: CASSTYGGGTEAFF; CDR3 DNA: TGTGCCAGCAGCACATATGGGGGGGGCACTGAAGCTTTCTTT; clone size: .; V gene: TRBV9; D gene: .; J gene: TRBJ1-1
CDR3 protein: CASSLSPMYQETQYF; CDR3 DNA: TGTGCCAGCAGTTTATCCCCAATGTACCAAGAGACCCAGTACTTC; clone size: .; V gene: TRBV27; D gene: .; J gene: TRBJ2-5
CDR3 protein: CATRSEGETQYF; CDR3 DNA: TGCGCCACCAGGTCGGAGGGAGAGACCCAGTACTTC; clone size: .; V gene: TRBV5-1; D gene: .; J gene: TRBJ2-5
CDR3 protein: CASRDLGLGQETQYF; CDR3 DNA: TGCGCCAGCAGGGACCTCGGACTGGGACAAGAGACCCAGTACTTC; clone size: .; V gene: TRBV5-1; D gene: .; J gene: TRBJ2-5
CDR3 protein: CASSPRRLQATEAFF; CDR3 DNA: TGTGCCAGCTCACCACGTCGTTTACAGGCGACTGAAGCTTTCTTT; clone size: .; V gene: TRBV18; D gene: .; J gene: TRBJ1-1
CDR3 protein: CASTTDTQYF; CDR3 DNA: TGTGCCAGTACCACAGATACGCAGTATTTT; clone size: .; V gene: TRBV21-1; D gene: .; J gene: TRBJ2-3
CDR3 protein: CASSLETGENGELFF; CDR3 DNA: TGCGCCAGCAGCTTGGAGACAGGGGAGAACGGGGAGCTGTTTTTT; clone size: .; V gene: TRBV5-1; D gene: TRBD1; J gene: TRBJ2-2